This TCR beta chain was identified during a study of sequential checkpoint blockade in melanoma. This clone is medium-sized in the sample. Treatment defined: randomized to nivolumab then ipilimumab (arm A) or the reverse (arm B). The method was immunoSEQ multiplex PCR; TCRdb's version includes in-frame clones alone and lacks a portion of them. The table has roughly 1,900 clones, about 17% seen once. Trimming shortened V by 7 bases and J by 0 bases, and 15 bases separated the two germline ends. Germline V CDR1 and CDR2: MDHEN, SYDVKM. This CDR3 has 15 residues. Sample: tumor tissue (inferred from file names), taken from a patient given nivolumab and ipilimumab in sequence. The chain links TRBV28 to TRBJ1-2; D is uncertain. The TCR sequence derives from a human donor with melanoma. The DNA of the CDR3 is TGTGCCAGCACCTCTGACCGCATTGCTAACTATGGCTACACCTTC. It encodes CASTSDRIANYGYTF.